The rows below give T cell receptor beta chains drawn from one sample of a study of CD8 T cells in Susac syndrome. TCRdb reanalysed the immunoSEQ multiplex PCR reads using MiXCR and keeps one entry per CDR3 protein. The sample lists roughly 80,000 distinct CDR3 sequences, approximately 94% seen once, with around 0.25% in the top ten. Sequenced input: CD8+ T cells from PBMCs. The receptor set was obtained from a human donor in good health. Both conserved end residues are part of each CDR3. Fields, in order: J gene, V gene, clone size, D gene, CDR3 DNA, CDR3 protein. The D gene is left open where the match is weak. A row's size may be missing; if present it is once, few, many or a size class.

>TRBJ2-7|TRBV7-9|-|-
TGTGCCAGCAGCTTAGCGGGGGGACCGAGCTACGAGCAGTACTTC
CASSLAGGPSYEQYF
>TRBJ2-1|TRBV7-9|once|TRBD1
TGTGCCAGCAGCTTGGCCAGGGGGAATGAGCAGTTCTTC
CASSLARGNEQFF
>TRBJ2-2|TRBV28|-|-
TGTGCCAGCAGTTTAACTATTTTCGTCGGGGAGCTGTTTTTT
CASSLTIFVGELFF
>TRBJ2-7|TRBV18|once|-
TGTGCCAGCTCACCCAACTTCAGGACAAGTATCTACGAGCAGTACTTC
CASSPNFRTSIYEQYF
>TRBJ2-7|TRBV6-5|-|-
TGTGCCAGCAGTTTACGGGGGCCCTACGAGCAGTACTTC
CASSLRGPYEQYF
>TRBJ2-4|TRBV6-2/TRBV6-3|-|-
TGTGCCAGCAGCACCCCGCCGGGGATACTAAGAAGCATTCAGTACTTC
CASSTPPGILRSIQYF
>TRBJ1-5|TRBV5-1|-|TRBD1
TGCGCCAGCAGCGTCGGACAGGATCAACAGCCCCAGCATTTT
CASSVGQDQQPQHF
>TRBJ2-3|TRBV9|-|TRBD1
TGTGCCAGCAGCGTACGTTGGGGTGGACAGGGGCCAGATACGCAGTATTTT
CASSVRWGGQGPDTQYF
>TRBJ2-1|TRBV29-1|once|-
TGCAGCGTGGACGAGGGGGGATGGTATGAGCAGTTCTTC
CSVDEGGWYEQFF
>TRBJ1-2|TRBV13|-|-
TGTGCCAGCATGGAGGGGTTGGGGGATTATGGCTACACCTTC
CASMEGLGDYGYTF
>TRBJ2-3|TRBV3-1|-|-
TGTGCCAGCAGCCAAGATGTATCAGATACGCAGTATTTT
CASSQDVSDTQYF
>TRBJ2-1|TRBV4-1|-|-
TGCGCCAGCGTGCCCAGGGTTAGCTCCTACAATGAGCAGTTCTTC
CASVPRVSSYNEQFF
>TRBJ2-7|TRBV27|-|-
TGTGCCAGCACCGGCGCATCCTACGAGCAGTACTTC
CASTGASYEQYF
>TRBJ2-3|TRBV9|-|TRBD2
TGTGCCAGCAGCGTAGCGCTAGCGGGGGGGACTAGCACAGATACGCAGTATTTT
CASSVALAGGTSTDTQYF
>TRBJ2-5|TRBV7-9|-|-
TGTGCCAGCGAAACAGGGTTATGGAAGGAGACCCAGTACTTC
CASETGLWKETQYF
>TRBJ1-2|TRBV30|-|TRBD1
TGTGCCTGGAGTACCGGGACAGCTAACTATGGCTACACCTTC
CAWSTGTANYGYTF
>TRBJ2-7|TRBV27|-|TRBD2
TGTGCCACCGCACCGGGACTAGCGTTCTACGAGCAGTACTTC
CATAPGLAFYEQYF
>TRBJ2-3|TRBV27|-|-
TGTGCCAGCAGTTTAGGTGTGGAGCGGAGCACAGATACGCAGTTTTTT
CASSLGVERSTDTQFF
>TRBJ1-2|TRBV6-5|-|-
TGTGCCAGCAGTCCTGGGGGGATCTATGGCTACACCTTC
CASSPGGIYGYTF
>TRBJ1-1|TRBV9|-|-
TGTGCCAGCAGCCCCAACAAGTACACTGAAGCTTTCTTT
CASSPNKYTEAFF
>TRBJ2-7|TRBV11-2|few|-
TGTGCCAGCAGCTTATCGCCAGGGACCCACGAGCAGTACTTC
CASSLSPGTHEQYF
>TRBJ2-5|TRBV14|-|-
TGTGCCAGCAGCCAATGGGTATCTGCGGAGACCCAGTACTTC
CASSQWVSAETQYF
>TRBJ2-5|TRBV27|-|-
TGTGCCAGCAGTTTACTGTGGTCAGGGGCCCTACAAGAGACCCAGTACTTC
CASSLLWSGALQETQYF
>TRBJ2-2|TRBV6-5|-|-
TGTGCCAGCAGTTACTACTCCAACACCGGGGAGCTGTTTTTT
CASSYYSNTGELFF
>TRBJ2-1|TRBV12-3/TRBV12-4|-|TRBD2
TGTGCCGGCGGGGGAACAAGGAATGAGCAGTTCTTC
CAGGGTRNEQFF
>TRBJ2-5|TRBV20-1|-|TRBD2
TGCAGTGCTAGATTCTCGGGGGGTCGGACCCAGTACTTC
CSARFSGGRTQYF
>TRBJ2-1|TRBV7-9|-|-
TGTGCCAGCAGCGCCCGGACACGAACCTACAATGAGCAGTTCTTC
CASSARTRTYNEQFF
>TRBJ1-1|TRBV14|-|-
TGTGCCAGCAGCCAAGCTAGGTTATCGAACACTGAAGCTTTCTTT
CASSQARLSNTEAFF
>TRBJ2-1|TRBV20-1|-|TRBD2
TGCAGTGCTAGCGGGACTACCTACAATGAGCAGTTCTTC
CSASGTTYNEQFF
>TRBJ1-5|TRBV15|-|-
TGTGCCACCAGCAGAGTAGAGGCCACCTATAGCAATCAGCCCCAGCATTTT
CATSRVEATYSNQPQHF
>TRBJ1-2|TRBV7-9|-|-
TGTGCCAGCAGCTTCCTGGAGGCGGGGCTTGGCTACACCTTC
CASSFLEAGLGYTF